This entry features one T cell receptor (beta chain) sequence. A second about 6 to 11 cycle PCR used barcoded and J-beta primers. TCRdb independently ran MiXCR on the 5' RACE reads; one entry per CDR3 protein. The table records around 1.5 million distinct CDR3 sequences, roughly 60% of them present only once. These data are taken from a study of blood T cells in healthy people across ages. V dropped 4 bases and J dropped 4; count of bases not matched to a gene: 10. This CDR3 spans 17 amino acids. Material: blood. The chain carries TRBV5-7 and TRBJ2-2, with 10 bases matching TRBD2. TRBV5-7 is an open reading frame whose function is uncertain. This receptor was obtained from a man aged 18 to 35 in good health. The CDR3 nucleotides read TGTGCCAGCAGCCCGGAGTTGGGACTAGCGATCACCGGGGAGCTGTTTTTT. It is translated as CASSPELGLAITGELFF.